This T cell receptor beta chain was observed in a study of Graves' ophthalmopathy and Graves' hyperthyroidism. The table lists this clonotype with many counts. The authors amplified TCR beta CDR3 regions from RNA transcripts. In the first round, RT-PCR was carried out with HTBI primers, and a multiplex PCR formed the second round. TCRdb re-called the multiplex PCR reads with MiXCR, one entry per CDR3 protein. The sample records over a million distinct CDR3 sequences, roughly 35% being singletons. The germline gives CDR1 SGHDN, CDR2 FVKESK. The CDR3 is 13 residues long. V shed 1 base and J shed 6 bases, with 10 bases lying between them.

The chain joins TRBV14 to TRBJ2-7; no clear D gene. This TCR came from an adult man with Graves' hyperthyroidism. Input material: peripheral blood or thyroid tissue (not recorded which). The CDR3 DNA sequence: TGTGCCAGCAGCCAAGTCGATAAGATCGAGCAGTACTTC. This gives the protein CASSQVDKIEQYF.